The 25 T cell receptor beta chains presented below share a single source sample, sequenced in a study of T cell responses to AZD1222 COVID-19 vaccine. The assay was immunoSEQ multiplex PCR, and TCRdb's table has in-frame clones only and misses some. This sample has about 94,000 clones, with approximately 87% found just once. Sequenced here: peripheral blood, sampled 28 days after the second AZD1222 dose. Source of these receptors: an adult who received the AZD1222 COVID-19 vaccine.

The chain uses TRBV30 and TRBJ2-7, with 9 bases matching TRBD2. Germline CDR1 and CDR2: GTSNPN and SVGIG (reference sequence). With 2 bases clipped from V and 0 bases from J, the junction kept 5 bases outside the gene matches. The CDR3 extends over 15 amino acids. The CDR3 DNA sequence: TGTGCCTGGAGTACAGGACTAGCGACCTCCTACGAGCAGTACTTC. Residues: CAWSTGLATSYEQYF.

V usage is TRBV19 and J usage is TRBJ1-1, with D possibly TRBD1 on 5 matching bases. Per the germline V gene, CDR1 is LNHDA and CDR2 is SQIVND (reference sequence). V was pared by 4 bases and J by 2 bases, with 8 bases between. This CDR3 region has 13 residues. CDR3 sequence: CASSTRDNTEAFF. The CDR3 DNA sequence: TGTGCCAGTAGTACACGGGACAACACTGAAGCTTTCTTT.

This sequence joins TRBV27 and TRBJ2-7, with TRBD2 matching over 8 bases. V lost 6 bases, J lost 4 bases, and 5 bases stayed unmatched. The CDR3 loop spans 13 amino acids. Germline V gene sequence: CDR1 MNHEY, CDR2 SMNVEV (reference sequence). CDR3 in DNA: TGTGCCAGCAGCCCCGGGGGGGTGTACGAGCAGTACTTC. It specifies CASSPGGVYEQYF.

The chain employs TRBV6-5 and TRBJ2-6; tentative D call: TRBD1 (5 bases). Trimming pared 10 bases from V and 0 bases from J, leaving 13 bases between. Per germline, CDR1 MNHEY and CDR2 SVGAGI. The CDR3 has 15 amino acids. The CDR3 sequence is CATTVLLSGANVLTF. The CDR3 region has the DNA TGTGCCACGACAGTGCTACTCTCTGGGGCCAACGTCCTGACTTTC.

This chain links TRBV12-5 with TRBJ2-2; 8 bases match TRBD2. The V gene end was trimmed by 6 bases and the J gene end by 3 bases; junction bases not matched to a gene: 15. This CDR3 has 18 residues. Looked up from germline, CDR1 is LGHNT and CDR2 is FRNRAP. The DNA of the CDR3 is TGTGCTAGTGGGGTTGGGCGTCCAGCGGGGGAGGACACCGGGGAGCTGTTTTTT. The encoded protein is CASGVGRPAGEDTGELFF.

The rearrangement uses TRBV6-2 or TRBV6-3 and TRBJ2-1; TRBD2 agrees at 10 bases. The CDR3 runs 15 residues. Per the germline V gene, CDR1 is MNHEY and CDR2 is SVGEGT. V gave up 4 bases and J gave up 8 bases; unmatched junction bases: 8. Here the CDR3 DNA reads TGTGCCAGCAGTTCAAGCGGGGGGGCCACAGATGAGCAGTTCTTC. Residues: CASSSSGGATDEQFF.

Turning to this clone: This specimen includes other DNA sequences encoding the same CDR3. The genes are TRBV5-4 and TRBJ1-4; D gene uncertain. The CDR3 sequence is 13 residues long. V shed 1 base and J shed 5 bases, with 6 bases lying between them. Looked up from germline, CDR1 is SGHNT and CDR2 is YYREEE (reference sequence). The CDR3 here is CASSLYGNEKLFF. The CDR3, as DNA: TGTGCCAGCAGCTTGTACGGGAATGAAAAACTGTTTTTT.

This clone was seen only a few times. The chain carries TRBV9 and TRBJ1-6; 9 bases match TRBD1. This CDR3 spans 16 amino acids. Germline CDR1 is SGDLS and CDR2 is YYNGEE. The trim removed 0 bases at V and 9 bases at J, leaving 7 bases unmatched. The DNA for the CDR3 is TGTGCCAGCAGCGTAGGCAAGGGACAGGGATTTTCACCCCTCCACTTT. Translating gives CASSVGKGQGFSPLHF.

This clone has only one observation. J is TRBJ1-2 and V is TRBV11-2, with TRBD1 matching over 11 bases. Germline loops: CDR1 SGHAT, CDR2 FQNNGV. Unmatched junction bases numbered 14, after V lost 3 bases and J lost 8 bases. CDR3 length: 17 amino acids. Here the CDR3 reads CASSLNVIGQGAIGYTF. In DNA form, the CDR3 reads TGTGCCAGCAGCTTGAATGTTATAGGACAGGGGGCAATCGGCTACACCTTC.

J is TRBJ2-4 and V is TRBV7-9; the match to TRBD1 covers 7 bases. This CDR3 is 15 amino acids long. Unmatched junction bases numbered 8, after V lost 6 bases and J lost 3 bases. Looked up from germline, CDR1 is SEHNR and CDR2 is FQNEAQ (reference sequence). The CDR3 region is CASSSTGMGKNIQYF. The CDR3 region has the DNA TGTGCCAGCAGTTCGACAGGGATGGGCAAAAACATTCAGTACTTC.

CDR3 nucleotides: TGCGCCAGCAGCTTGGAGGCATCCTTCCAAGAGACCCAGTACTTC. The encoded protein is CASSLEASFQETQYF. V gene TRBV5-1 combines with J gene TRBJ2-5; D call uncertain. Trimming stripped 0 bases from V and 1 base from J, with 10 bases between. Germline loops: CDR1 SGHRS, CDR2 YFSETQ. The CDR3 sequence is 15 residues long.

V gene TRBV2 combines with J gene TRBJ1-2; D is unclear. The germline CDR1 and CDR2 sequences are SNHLY and FYNNEI. The CDR3 extends over 11 amino acids. Trimming removed 5 bases from V and 2 bases from J, with 3 bases in between. As DNA, the CDR3 is TGTGCCAGCAGTCTCAACTATGGCTACACCTTC. This gives the protein CASSLNYGYTF.

The V call is TRBV11-2, the J call TRBJ2-4; 7 bases line up with TRBD2. Germline assignment: CDR1 SGHAT and CDR2 FQNNGV. The CDR3 length is 17 residues. Losses at the gene ends were 1 base for V and 8 bases for J; bases not matched to a gene: 14. CDR3 region: CASSLGLVRGVEDIQYF. The CDR3 coding sequence is TGTGCCAGCAGCTTAGGTTTGGTACGGGGGGTTGAGGACATTCAGTACTTC.

This chain uses TRBV18 with TRBJ1-5, with 11 bases fitting TRBD1. V was pared by 6 bases and J by 5 bases, with 9 bases of the junction left unmatched. The CDR3 is made up of 16 amino acids. The germline V gene encodes CDR1 KGHSH and CDR2 LQKENI. CDR3 residues: CASSGQGAMGDQPQHF. For the CDR3, the DNA is TGTGCCAGCTCCGGACAGGGGGCTATGGGTGATCAGCCCCAGCATTTT.

The rearrangement joins TRBV5-1 to TRBJ2-3; no clear D. Trimming cost V 1 base and J 4 bases, with 7 bases left between them. The CDR3 contains 13 residues. Germline V CDR1 and CDR2: SGHRS, YFSETQ. DNA for the CDR3: TGCGCCAGCAGCTTGACCACCGCAGATACGCAGTATTTT. Residues: CASSLTTADTQYF.

This clone was seen a handful of times. This chain joins TRBV19 and TRBJ2-1; D gene uncertain. The CDR3 is 16 amino acids. V was trimmed by 6 bases and J by 6 bases, leaving 21 bases between them. CDR1 is LNHDA, CDR2 SQIVND, per germline (reference sequence). The CDR3 here is CASSSLSPPPLNEQFF. The CDR3 nucleotides are TGTGCCAGTAGCTCACTATCACCCCCCCCTCTCAATGAGCAGTTCTTC.

V usage is TRBV10-3 and J usage is TRBJ1-1, with D uncertain. CDR3 size: 13 residues. V was clipped by 4 bases and J by 0 bases, with 6 bases between them. Germline V gene data show CDR1 as ENHRY and CDR2 as SYGVKD. The CDR3 here is CAISGGLNTEAFF. Written as DNA, the CDR3 is TGTGCCATCAGTGGAGGATTGAACACTGAAGCTTTCTTT.

This chain links TRBV5-1 with TRBJ1-6; possibly TRBD1 for D (5 bases). The length of the CDR3 is 20 residues. The V and J ends lost 1 base and 4 bases respectively, with 24 bases between them. Germline V gene data show CDR1 as SGHRS and CDR2 as YFSETQ. The CDR3 sequence is CASSLISQGWRDPYNSPLHF. The CDR3 bases are TGCGCCAGCAGCTTGATAAGTCAGGGTTGGAGGGATCCGTATAATTCACCCCTCCACTTT.

The genes are TRBV4-3 and TRBJ1-2; D might be TRBD1 (5 bases). The germline V and J ends were trimmed by 0 bases and 4 bases, with 15 bases remaining between them. CDR1 LGHNA and CDR2 YSLEER come from the germline V gene. The CDR3 has 16 amino acids. The CDR3 DNA reads TGCGCCAGCAGCCAAGAATCTAGTCCAGGGTTCTATGGCTACACCTTC. Protein: CASSQESSPGFYGYTF.

The chain carries TRBV19 and TRBJ1-3; TRBD1 might be the D (5 bases). The CDR3 is 14 amino acids. The V end lost 7 bases, the J end lost 4 bases, and 14 bases lay between the germline ends. In germline, CDR1 is LNHDA, CDR2 SQIVND (reference sequence). The CDR3: CASNSGTKGNTIYF. The CDR3 DNA is TGTGCCAGTAACTCCGGGACGAAAGGAAACACCATATATTTT.

The genes are TRBV29-1 and TRBJ2-6; 11 nucleotides match TRBD1. The germline V gene has CDR1 SQVTM and CDR2 ANQGSEA. CDR3 length equals 16 residues. V gave up 2 bases and J gave up 2 bases; unmatched junction bases: 2. The chain's CDR3 is CSVERTGGAGANVLTF. The CDR3 region has the DNA TGCAGCGTTGAAAGGACAGGGGGCGCTGGGGCCAACGTCCTGACTTTC.

The CDR3 region has the DNA TGTGCCAGCAGTGAACTCTGGGCCTTAAACACTGAAGCTTTCTTT. Amino acids: CASSELWALNTEAFF. This sequence joins TRBV2 and TRBJ1-1; D unclear. The V and J ends lost 2 bases and 2 bases respectively, with 12 bases between them. The CDR3 covers 15 residues. Germline loops: CDR1 SNHLY, CDR2 FYNNEI.

The chain has TRBV19 and TRBJ2-2; no definite D call. Looked up from germline, CDR1 is LNHDA and CDR2 is SQIVND (reference sequence). Trimming removed 0 bases from V and 3 bases from J, with 17 bases in between. CDR3 length: 18 residues. The CDR3 protein is CASSIDSAPVVDTGELFF. The CDR3 DNA is TGTGCCAGTAGTATAGATTCGGCCCCCGTGGTAGACACCGGGGAGCTGTTTTTT.

The chain links TRBV30 to TRBJ1-1, with D possibly TRBD1 on 5 matching bases. Trimming removed 0 bases at V and 4 bases at J, with 18 bases between. CDR3 length equals 16 residues. Germline V gene lookup returns CDR1 GTSNPN and CDR2 SVGIG (reference sequence). The CDR3 loop reads CAWSVQVGDYGTEAFF. The CDR3 bases are TGTGCCTGGAGTGTACAGGTAGGGGATTATGGCACTGAAGCTTTCTTT.

The chain joins TRBV7-2 to TRBJ2-7; D is unresolved. Trimming took 5 bases from V and 3 from J, leaving 14 bases between them. Germline loops: CDR1 SGHTA, CDR2 FQGNSA. The CDR3 has 14 amino acids. The CDR3 protein is CASSPSVQNYEQYF. The CDR3 nucleotides read TGTGCCAGCAGCCCAAGCGTCCAAAACTACGAGCAGTACTTC.